This T cell receptor (beta chain) was found in a study of blood T cells in healthy people across ages. Study observations and caveats: Estimates of total diversity, which came from one million sequenced T cells, were considered to be underestimates. Percentage of naive T cells showed a strong correlation with TCR beta diversity.

On this clonotype: No antigen is known for it.

This CDR3 has 17 residues. The germline V and J ends were trimmed by 5 bases and 7 bases, with 24 bases remaining between them. Then a second PCR, running roughly 6 to 11 cycles, was carried out with a sample-barcoded 5' primer and a J-beta primer mix. TCRdb fed the 5' RACE reads into MiXCR, producing one record per CDR3 protein. The data show 850,000 to 1,000,000 distinct CDR3 sequences, about 51% seen once. This sequence originates from a woman in her sixties in good health. Source material: blood. The chain recombines TRBV12-3 or TRBV12-4 with TRBJ2-1; weak D call: TRBD2 (6 bases). The CDR3 protein is CASSLRTNPTLGNEQFF. DNA for the CDR3: TGTGCCAGCAGTCTCCGGACTAATCCAACGCTCGGAAATGAGCAGTTCTTC.